This entry lists 22 T cell receptor beta chains sequenced from one sample in a study of OX40 agonist ivuxolimab in advanced cancers. Here immunoSEQ multiplex PCR was the method, and the copy in TCRdb shows in-frame clones only, minus some. The table includes 75,000 to 100,000 clones, 91% detected once. Specimen: CD4+ or CD8+ T cells sorted from blood, collected in a trial of the OX40 agonist ivuxolimab. These receptors were taken from an adult with an advanced solid tumor such as melanoma, head and neck, liver or kidney cancer.

The genes are TRBV4-2 and TRBJ2-7; unclear D gene. Germline CDR1 LGHNA, CDR2 YNFKEQ. V was cut by 8 bases and J by 3 bases, with 14 bases left in between. The CDR3 spans 13 residues. CDR3 coding DNA: TGTGCCAGCGGTTCTCCGGCCAGCTACGAGCAGTACTTC. This encodes CASGSPASYEQYF.

The chain has TRBV7-2 and TRBJ2-7, with 14 bases matching TRBD2. V gave up 2 bases and J gave up 2 bases; unmatched junction bases: 8. The CDR3 has 18 amino acids. Germline CDR1 and CDR2: SGHTA and FQGNSA. The CDR3 reads CASSLMGLAGEKAYEQYF. For the CDR3, the DNA is TGTGCCAGCAGCTTAATGGGACTAGCGGGAGAGAAGGCCTACGAGCAGTACTTC.

The J gene is TRBJ2-7, the V gene TRBV20-1, with D perhaps TRBD1 (6 bases). Germline values: CDR1 DFQATT, CDR2 SNEGSKA (reference sequence). This CDR3 is 11 amino acids long. Trimming left V 6 bases short and J 5 bases short, with 11 bases between. CDR3 sequence: CSALKGDEQYF. The CDR3 DNA reads as TGCAGTGCCCTTAAGGGGGACGAGCAGTACTTC.

The rearrangement uses TRBV9 and TRBJ1-3; 9 bases fit TRBD1. V lost 3 bases, J lost 3 bases, and 4 bases stayed unmatched. This CDR3 has 15 amino acids. The germline gives CDR1 SGDLS, CDR2 YYNGEE. The CDR3 coding sequence is TGTGCCAGCAGCGCCGGGACAGGGTTTGGAAACACCATATATTTT. Translated: CASSAGTGFGNTIYF.

This clone appeared a single time. This chain uses TRBV4-2 with TRBJ2-2, with 10 bases fitting TRBD2. Losses at the gene ends were 0 bases for V and 7 bases for J; bases not matched to a gene: 8. In germline, CDR1 is LGHNA, CDR2 YNFKEQ. The CDR3 has 17 residues. CDR3 bases: TGTGCCAGCAGCCAAGATCCTCTTAGCGGGAGGAGCGGGGAGCTGTTTTTT. It specifies CASSQDPLSGRSGELFF.

This clone was counted a single time. This rearrangement joins TRBV18 to TRBJ2-1; 12 nucleotides match TRBD2. The germline CDR1 and CDR2 sequences are KGHSH and LQKENI. V dropped 2 bases and J dropped 4; count of bases not matched to a gene: 3. This CDR3 is built from 16 residues. The CDR3: CASSPAGLAGYNEQFF. In nucleotides, the CDR3 is TGTGCCAGCTCACCAGCAGGACTAGCGGGGTACAATGAGCAGTTCTTC.

This chain joins TRBV7-2 and TRBJ2-1, with TRBD2 matching over 7 bases. Germline loops: CDR1 SGHTA, CDR2 FQGNSA. The CDR3 is made up of 17 amino acids. J gave up 5 bases and V 0 bases, and 10 bases lay outside the gene matches. The CDR3: CASSLARGGRSDNEQFF. Written as DNA, the CDR3 is TGTGCCAGCAGCTTAGCGCGGGGAGGGAGGTCCGACAATGAGCAGTTCTTC.

V is TRBV19 and J is TRBJ1-5; D uncertain. V lost 3 bases and J 7 bases, leaving 16 bases between the germline ends. The germline CDR1 and CDR2 sequences are LNHDA and SQIVND (reference sequence). The CDR3 consists of 15 residues. The CDR3: CASSISRLLGQPQHF. The DNA for the CDR3 is TGTGCCAGTAGTATCTCACGGCTCTTGGGGCAGCCCCAGCATTTT.

The chain has TRBV5-6 and TRBJ2-5; TRBD1 aligns across 7 bases. J lost 5 bases, V lost 4 bases, and 8 bases had no gene match. The CDR3 spans 14 residues. Germline V CDR1 and CDR2: SGHDT, YYEEEE. In nucleotides, the CDR3 is TGTGCCAGCAGCACGGGACAGCCTCGGGAGACCCAGTACTTC. It encodes CASSTGQPRETQYF. Filled out from reference TRBV5-6 and TRBJ2-5, the complete variable domain reads DAGVTQSPTHLIKTRGQQVTLRCSPKSGHDTVSWYQQALGQGPQFIFQYYEEEERQRGNFPDRFSGHQFPNYSSELNVNALLLGDSALYLCASSTGQPRETQYFGPGTRLLVL.

The V call is TRBV19, the J call TRBJ1-4, with 9 bases matching TRBD1. This CDR3 is 15 amino acids long. V was pared by 8 bases and J by 6 bases, with 10 bases of the junction left unmatched. Per germline, CDR1 LNHDA and CDR2 SQIVND (reference sequence). DNA of the CDR3: TGTGCCAGTGCATCCGGGGGACAGGGTTATGAAAAACTGTTTTTT. Translation: CASASGGQGYEKLFF.

The rearrangement uses TRBV18 and TRBJ2-7, with D possibly being TRBD2 (6 bases). Trimming pared 3 bases from V and 0 bases from J, leaving 6 bases between. The CDR3 is 13 residues long. CDR1 KGHSH and CDR2 LQKENI come from the germline V gene. The CDR3 DNA reads as TGTGCCAGCTCACCGGGACTCTCCTACGAGCAGTACTTC. Protein sequence: CASSPGLSYEQYF.

This clone was counted a few times. The gene calls are TRBV5-4 and TRBJ1-2; possible D gene TRBD1, 6 bases. Trimming pared 4 bases from V and 7 bases from J, leaving 14 bases between. The V gene's germline CDR1 is SGHNT and CDR2 YYREEE (reference sequence). This CDR3 region has 13 residues. CDR3 loop: CASSQGTFGGYTF. In DNA, the CDR3 is TGTGCCAGCAGCCAAGGGACATTTGGTGGCTACACCTTC.

This clone occurred once. The chain recombines TRBV25-1 with TRBJ1-4, with 9 bases identical to TRBD1. V dropped 5 bases and J dropped 7; count of bases not matched to a gene: 8. The CDR3 loop spans 15 amino acids. From germline, CDR1 is MGHDK and CDR2 SYGVNS. This CDR3 reads CASSSRTGEGEKLFF. The CDR3 nucleotides are TGTGCCAGCAGTTCTCGGACAGGGGAAGGTGAAAAACTGTTTTTT.

The genes are TRBV4-2 and TRBJ1-5; TRBD1 might be the D (5 bases). V lost 2 bases, J lost 0 bases, and 8 bases lay in between. The CDR3 spans 15 residues. CDR1 and CDR2 (germline): LGHNA, YNFKEQ. The CDR3 DNA is TGTGCCAGCAGCCAACAGGGCCTTAGCAATCAGCCCCAGCATTTT. Its translation: CASSQQGLSNQPQHF.

The chain carries TRBV7-9 and TRBJ2-5; D unresolved. V gave up 5 bases and J gave up 4 bases, with 20 bases separating them. Germline CDR1 reads SEHNR; CDR2 reads FQNEAQ (reference sequence). This CDR3 comprises 16 residues. Here the CDR3 reads CASSTTPQDGLETQYF. The CDR3 coding sequence is TGTGCCAGCAGCACGACCCCGCAGGATGGGTTAGAGACCCAGTACTTC.

The chain has TRBV7-2 and TRBJ2-2; D possibly matches TRBD1 or TRBD2 (6 bases each). Germline values: CDR1 SGHTA, CDR2 FQGNSA. V gave up 5 bases and J gave up 7 bases, with 17 bases separating them. This CDR3 region has 15 residues. The CDR3 DNA reads as TGTGCCAGCAGCCCTCGGACTAAAGGGGGCGGGGAGCTGTTTTTT. Residues: CASSPRTKGGGELFF.

This sequence joins TRBV18 and TRBJ1-2; D might be TRBD1 (5 bases). This CDR3 has 14 residues. The V end was cut by 4 bases, the J end by 6 bases, with 15 bases between. In germline, CDR1 is KGHSH, CDR2 LQKENI. As DNA, the CDR3 is TGTGCCAGCTCACGAGGTCGAGGAGGGGATGGCTACACCTTC. Its translation is CASSRGRGGDGYTF.

This clone came up once. J is TRBJ1-3 and V is TRBV25-1, with D tentatively TRBD1 (6 bases). Germline V CDR1 and CDR2: MGHDK, SYGVNS. CDR3 length: 15 residues. V lost 6 bases to trimming and J lost 4 bases, with 16 bases between them. The CDR3 loop reads CASSLRGGQGNTIYF. CDR3 DNA: TGTGCCAGCAGCCTACGGGGGGGGCAAGGAAACACCATATATTTT.

The rearrangement joins TRBV5-5 to TRBJ2-5; the D gene is possibly TRBD2 (5 bases). Deletions cut 0 bases from V and 4 bases from J, with 10 bases between. The germline V gene has CDR1 SGHKS and CDR2 YYEKEE (reference sequence). The length of the CDR3 is 14 residues. The CDR3, as DNA: TGTGCCAGCAGCTTGGCCGGGGTTGGAGAGACCCAGTACTTC. This encodes CASSLAGVGETQYF. Combining the CDR3 with reference TRBV5-5 and TRBJ2-5 gives the whole variable domain DAGVTQSPTHLIKTRGQQVTLRCSPISGHKSVSWYQQVLGQGPQFIFQYYEKEERGRGNFPDRFSARQFPNYSSELNVNALLLGDSALYLCASSLAGVGETQYFGPGTRLLVL.

The chain couples TRBV27 to TRBJ2-1; TRBD2 aligns across 14 bases. The CDR3 totals 14 residues. CDR1 and CDR2 from the germline V gene are MNHEY and SMNVEV (reference sequence). Unmatched junction bases numbered 3, after V lost 6 bases and J lost 8 bases. CDR3 in amino acids: CASRGLAGVHEQFF. The CDR3 region has the DNA TGTGCCAGCAGGGGACTAGCGGGAGTACATGAGCAGTTCTTC.

V gene TRBV19 combines with J gene TRBJ2-5; 10 bases are a match to TRBD2. With 2 bases clipped from V and 5 bases from J, the junction kept 5 bases outside the gene matches. The CDR3 covers 15 residues. Germline loops: CDR1 LNHDA, CDR2 SQIVND (reference sequence). The CDR3 here is CASSIRTSGAETQYF. The DNA of the CDR3 is TGTGCCAGTAGTATACGGACTAGCGGTGCGGAGACCCAGTACTTC.

This chain connects TRBV28 to TRBJ1-5, with 7 bases that match TRBD1. Germline trimming cut 7 bases from V and 9 bases from J; bases unmatched to any gene: 12. In germline, CDR1 is MDHEN, CDR2 SYDVKM. This CDR3 has 14 amino acids. This CDR3 reads CASIPGTVVGPQHF. The CDR3 DNA follows: TGTGCCAGCATTCCCGGGACAGTGGTAGGGCCCCAGCATTTT.